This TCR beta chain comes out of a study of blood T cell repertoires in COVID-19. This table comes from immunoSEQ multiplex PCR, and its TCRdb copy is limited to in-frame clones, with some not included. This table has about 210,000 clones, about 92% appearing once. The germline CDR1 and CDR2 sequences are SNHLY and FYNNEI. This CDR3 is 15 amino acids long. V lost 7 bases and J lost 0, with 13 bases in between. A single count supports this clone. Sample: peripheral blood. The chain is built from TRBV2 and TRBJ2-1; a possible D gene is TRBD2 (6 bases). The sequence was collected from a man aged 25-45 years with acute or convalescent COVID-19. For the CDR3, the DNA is TGTGCCAGCAATCGAGCGGGCCTCTCCTACAATGAGCAGTTCTTC. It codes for CASNRAGLSYNEQFF. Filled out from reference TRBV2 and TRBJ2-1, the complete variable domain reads EPEVTQTPSHQVTQMGQEVILRCVPISNHLYFYWYRQILGQKVEFLVSFYNNEISEKSEIFDDQFSVERPDGSNFTLKIRSTKLEDSAMYFCASNRAGLSYNEQFFGPGTRLTVL.